Detailed here is one T cell receptor (beta chain). The sample is drawn from a study of blood T cell repertoires in COVID-19. This CDR3 contains 13 residues. The V gene lost 7 bases and the J gene lost 5 bases, with 13 bases spanning the gap. The germline V gene encodes CDR1 MNHEY and CDR2 SVGAGI. Assay used: immunoSEQ multiplex PCR; TCRdb lists only in-frame clones, some missing. The sample holds around 89,000 clones; less than 80% are singletons and the top ten take 13% to 15%. This sequence joins TRBV6-5 and TRBJ2-3; the D gene is possibly TRBD1 (5 bases). Sequenced input: peripheral blood. The origin of this receptor is a woman aged 80 or older with acute or convalescent COVID-19. The CDR3 reads CASTLRQKDTQYF. The CDR3 region has the DNA TGTGCCAGCACCCTCCGACAGAAAGATACGCAGTATTTT.